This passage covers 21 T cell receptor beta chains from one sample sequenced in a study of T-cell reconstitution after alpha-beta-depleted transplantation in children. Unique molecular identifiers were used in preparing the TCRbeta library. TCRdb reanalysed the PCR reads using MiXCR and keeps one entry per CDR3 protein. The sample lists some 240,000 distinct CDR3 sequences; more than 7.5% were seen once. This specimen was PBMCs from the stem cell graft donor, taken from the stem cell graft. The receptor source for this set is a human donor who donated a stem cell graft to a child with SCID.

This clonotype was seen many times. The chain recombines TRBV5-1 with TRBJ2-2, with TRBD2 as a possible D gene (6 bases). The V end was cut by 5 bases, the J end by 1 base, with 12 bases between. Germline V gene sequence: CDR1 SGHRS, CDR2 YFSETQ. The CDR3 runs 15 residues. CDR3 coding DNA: TGCGCCAGCAGTACGTGGCGGGGGAACACCGGGGAGCTGTTTTTT. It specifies CASSTWRGNTGELFF.

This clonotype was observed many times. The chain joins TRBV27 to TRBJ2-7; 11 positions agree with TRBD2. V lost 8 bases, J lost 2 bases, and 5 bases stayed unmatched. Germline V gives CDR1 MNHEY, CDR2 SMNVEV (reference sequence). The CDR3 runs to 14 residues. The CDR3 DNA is TGTGCCAGCCGCAGACTAGCGGGGACCTACGAGCAGTACTTC. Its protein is CASRRLAGTYEQYF.

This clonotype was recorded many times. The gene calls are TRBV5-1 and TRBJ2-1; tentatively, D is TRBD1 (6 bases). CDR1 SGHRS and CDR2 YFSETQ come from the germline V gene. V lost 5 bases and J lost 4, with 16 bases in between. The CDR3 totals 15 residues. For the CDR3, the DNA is TGCGCCAGCAGTCCCGCCGGGACAAATTACAATGAGCAGTTCTTC. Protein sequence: CASSPAGTNYNEQFF.

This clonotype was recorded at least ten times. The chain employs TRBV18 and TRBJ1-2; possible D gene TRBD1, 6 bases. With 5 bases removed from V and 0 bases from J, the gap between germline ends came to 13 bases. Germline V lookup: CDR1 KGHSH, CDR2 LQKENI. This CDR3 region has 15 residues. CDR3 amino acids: CASSDSRGSNYGYTF. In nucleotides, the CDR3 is TGTGCCAGCTCAGACTCCAGGGGCTCTAACTATGGCTACACCTTC.

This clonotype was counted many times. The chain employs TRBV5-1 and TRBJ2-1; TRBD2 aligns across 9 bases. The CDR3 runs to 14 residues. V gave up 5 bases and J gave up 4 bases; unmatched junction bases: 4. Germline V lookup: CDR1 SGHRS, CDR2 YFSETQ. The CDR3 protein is CASSLSGGYNEQFF. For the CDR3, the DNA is TGCGCCAGCAGTTTAAGCGGGGGGTACAATGAGCAGTTCTTC.

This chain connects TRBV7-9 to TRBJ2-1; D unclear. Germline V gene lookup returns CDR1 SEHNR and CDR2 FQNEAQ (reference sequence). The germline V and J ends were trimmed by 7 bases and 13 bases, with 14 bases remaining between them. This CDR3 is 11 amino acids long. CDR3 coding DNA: TGTGCCAGCACCCCTATTTTAGCTCAGTTCTTC. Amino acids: CASTPILAQFF.

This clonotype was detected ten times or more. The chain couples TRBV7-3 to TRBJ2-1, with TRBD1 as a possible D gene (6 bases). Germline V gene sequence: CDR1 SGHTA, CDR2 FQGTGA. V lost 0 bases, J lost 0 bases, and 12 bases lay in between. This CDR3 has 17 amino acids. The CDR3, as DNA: TGTGCCAGCAGCTTAACGTGGCGAGGGGGCTCCTACAATGAGCAGTTCTTC. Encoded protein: CASSLTWRGGSYNEQFF.

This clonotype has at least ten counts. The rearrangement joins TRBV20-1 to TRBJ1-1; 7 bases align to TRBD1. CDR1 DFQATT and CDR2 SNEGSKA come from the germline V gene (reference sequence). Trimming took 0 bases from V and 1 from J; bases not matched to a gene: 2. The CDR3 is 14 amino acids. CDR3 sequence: CSAREGTANTEAFF. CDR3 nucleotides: TGCAGTGCTAGAGAGGGGACAGCGAACACTGAAGCTTTCTTT.

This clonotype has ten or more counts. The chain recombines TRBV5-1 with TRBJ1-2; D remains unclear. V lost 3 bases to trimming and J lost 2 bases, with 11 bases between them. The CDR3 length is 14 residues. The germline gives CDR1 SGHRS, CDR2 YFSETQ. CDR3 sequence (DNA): TGCGCCAGCAGCTCTGGTGCGACAAACTATGGCTACACCTTC. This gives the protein CASSSGATNYGYTF.

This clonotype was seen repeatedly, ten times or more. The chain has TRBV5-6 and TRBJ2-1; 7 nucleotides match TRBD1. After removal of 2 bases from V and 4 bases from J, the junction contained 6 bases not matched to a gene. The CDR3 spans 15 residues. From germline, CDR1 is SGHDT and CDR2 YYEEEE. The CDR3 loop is CASSFGDRDYNEQFF. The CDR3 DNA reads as TGTGCCAGCAGCTTTGGTGACAGGGATTACAATGAGCAGTTCTTC.

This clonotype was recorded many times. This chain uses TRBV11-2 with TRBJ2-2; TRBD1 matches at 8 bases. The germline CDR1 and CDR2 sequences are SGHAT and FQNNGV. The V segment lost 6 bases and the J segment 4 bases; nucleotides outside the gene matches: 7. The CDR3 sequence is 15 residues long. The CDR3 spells CASSPTTGATGELFF. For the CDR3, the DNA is TGTGCCAGCAGTCCAACGACAGGGGCCACCGGGGAGCTGTTTTTT.

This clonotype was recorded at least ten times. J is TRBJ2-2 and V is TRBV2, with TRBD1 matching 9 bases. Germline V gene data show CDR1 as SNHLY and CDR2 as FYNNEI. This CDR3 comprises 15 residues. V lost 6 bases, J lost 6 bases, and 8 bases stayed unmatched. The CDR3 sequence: CASSAQGQGAGELFF. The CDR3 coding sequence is TGTGCCAGCAGCGCCCAGGGACAGGGTGCCGGGGAGCTGTTTTTT.

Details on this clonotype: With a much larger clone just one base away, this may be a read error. The DNA of the CDR3 is TGTGCCAGCAGTTTTTGGGACGGGACTGAAGCTTTCTTT. Its protein product is CASSFWDGTEAFF. This chain uses TRBV12-3 or TRBV12-4 with TRBJ1-1, with D maybe TRBD1 (5 bases). Trimming pared 3 bases from V and 5 bases from J, leaving 10 bases between. CDR3 length: 13 amino acids.

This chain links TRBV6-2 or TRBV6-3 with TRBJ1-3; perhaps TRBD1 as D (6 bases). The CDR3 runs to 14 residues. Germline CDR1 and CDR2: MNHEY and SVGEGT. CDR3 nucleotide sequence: TGTGCTTCACAGGGAAGCCAGAGAAGAAACACCATATATTTT. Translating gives CASQGSQRRNTIYF.

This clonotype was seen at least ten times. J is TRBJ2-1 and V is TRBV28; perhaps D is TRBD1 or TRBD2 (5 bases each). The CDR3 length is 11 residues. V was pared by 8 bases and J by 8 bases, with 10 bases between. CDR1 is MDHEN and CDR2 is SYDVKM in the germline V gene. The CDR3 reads CASWGWDEQFF. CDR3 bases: TGTGCCAGCTGGGGGTGGGATGAGCAGTTCTTC. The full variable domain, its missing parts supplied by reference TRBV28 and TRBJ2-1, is DVKVTQSSRYLVKRTGEKVFLECVQDMDHENMFWYRQDPGLGLRLIYFSYDVKMKEKGDIPEGYSVSREKKERFSLILESASTNQTSMYLCASWGWDEQFFGPGTRLTVL.

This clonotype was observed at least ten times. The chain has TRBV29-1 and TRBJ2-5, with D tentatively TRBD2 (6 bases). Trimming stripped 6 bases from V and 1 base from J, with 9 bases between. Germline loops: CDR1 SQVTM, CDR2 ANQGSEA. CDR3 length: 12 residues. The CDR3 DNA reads TGCAGCGTGCGGGGCAGCCAAGAGACCCAGTACTTC. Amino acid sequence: CSVRGSQETQYF.

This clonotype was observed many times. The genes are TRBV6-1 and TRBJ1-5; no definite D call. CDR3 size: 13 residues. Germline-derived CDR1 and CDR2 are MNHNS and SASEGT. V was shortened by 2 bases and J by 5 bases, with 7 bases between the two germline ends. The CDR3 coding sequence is TGTGCCAGCAGTGAATGGGAGGATCAGCCCCAGCATTTT. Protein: CASSEWEDQPQHF.

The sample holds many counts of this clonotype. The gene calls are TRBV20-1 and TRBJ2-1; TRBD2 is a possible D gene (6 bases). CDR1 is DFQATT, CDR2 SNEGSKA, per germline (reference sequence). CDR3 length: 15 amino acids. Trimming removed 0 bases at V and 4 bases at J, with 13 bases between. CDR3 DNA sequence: TGCAGTGCTAGAGATGAAAAGGAGGGGTACAATGAGCAGTTCTTC. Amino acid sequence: CSARDEKEGYNEQFF.

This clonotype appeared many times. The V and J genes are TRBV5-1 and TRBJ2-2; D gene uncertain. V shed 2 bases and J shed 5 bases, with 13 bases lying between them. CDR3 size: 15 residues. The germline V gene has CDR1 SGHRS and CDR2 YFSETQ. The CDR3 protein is CASSFNSLGTGELFF. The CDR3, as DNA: TGCGCCAGCAGCTTTAACAGCCTTGGGACCGGGGAGCTGTTTTTT.

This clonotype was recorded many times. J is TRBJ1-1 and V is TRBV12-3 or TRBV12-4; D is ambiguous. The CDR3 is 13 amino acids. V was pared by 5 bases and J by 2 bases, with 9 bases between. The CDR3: CASSIGANTEAFF. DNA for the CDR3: TGTGCCAGCAGTATCGGCGCCAACACTGAAGCTTTCTTT.

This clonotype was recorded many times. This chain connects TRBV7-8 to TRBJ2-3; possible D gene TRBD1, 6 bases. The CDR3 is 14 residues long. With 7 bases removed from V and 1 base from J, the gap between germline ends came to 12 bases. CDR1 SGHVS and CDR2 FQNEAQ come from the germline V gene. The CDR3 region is CASMFRTGTDTQYF. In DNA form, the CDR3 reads TGTGCCAGCATGTTTCGGACAGGCACAGATACGCAGTATTTT.